The rows below give T cell receptor beta chains drawn from one sample of a study of blood T cell repertoires in COVID-19. Sequencing used immunoSEQ multiplex PCR; TCRdb keeps in-frame clones, though not all of them. Of about 200,000 clones listed, around 84% are singletons. The sequenced material came from PBMCs or T cells enriched from blood (not recorded which). These receptors all come from a man aged 40-50 years who had recovered from COVID-19. Both conserved end residues are part of each CDR3. Each record gives: J gene, V gene, clone size, CDR3 length, D gene, CDR3 protein, CDR3 DNA. D genes are given only for firm matches. Size tells how often a clone was seen (once, few, many) or the class of an expanded clone, and some rows leave it out.

>TRBJ2-7|TRBV6-5|-|13|TRBD2
CASSGGSVDEQYF
TGTGCCAGCAGCGGGGGGAGCGTGGACGAGCAGTACTTC
>TRBJ1-5|TRBV4-1|-|16|-
CASSQDRAGGNQPQHF
TGCGCCAGCAGCCAAGATAGGGCGGGGGGCAATCAGCCCCAGCATTTT
>TRBJ2-2|TRBV14|-|15|TRBD2
CASSQLAGATGELFF
TGTGCCAGCAGCCAGCTAGCGGGGGCCACCGGGGAGCTGTTTTTT
>TRBJ1-2|TRBV18|-|13|-
CASSPDKNYGYTF
TGTGCCAGCTCACCCGACAAGAACTATGGCTACACCTTC
>TRBJ2-1|TRBV6-5|-|13|-
CASTRQGSNEQFF
TGTGCCAGCACTCGTCAGGGGTCCAATGAGCAGTTCTTC
>TRBJ1-5|TRBV29-1|-|13|TRBD1
CSVSGQNNQPQHF
TGCAGCGTGTCGGGACAGAACAATCAGCCCCAGCATTTT
>TRBJ2-1|TRBV14|-|16|TRBD2
CASSQRGLAGYNEQFF
TGTGCCAGCAGCCAAAGAGGGCTAGCGGGTTACAATGAGCAGTTCTTC
>TRBJ2-4|TRBV28|-|15|-
CASGGPGGPKNIQYF
TGTGCCAGCGGAGGCCCCGGGGGTCCCAAAAACATTCAGTACTTC
>TRBJ1-6|TRBV28|-|14|-
CASSPPNLNSPLHF
TGTGCCAGCAGCCCCCCGAACTTGAATTCACCCCTCCACTTT
>TRBJ2-2|TRBV18|once|13|-
CASSPSKTGELFF
TGTGCCAGCTCACCATCTAAGACCGGGGAGCTGTTTTTT
>TRBJ2-3|TRBV30|-|11|-
CARQGRGTQYF
TGTGCCCGCCAGGGTAGGGGCACACAGTATTTT
>TRBJ2-2|TRBV9|few|16|TRBD1
CASSGPGQGATGELFF
TGTGCCAGCAGCGGACCGGGACAGGGAGCCACCGGGGAGCTGTTTTTT
>TRBJ2-1|TRBV19|few|12|TRBD1
CASSGDRVKEFF
TGTGCCAGTAGTGGGGACAGGGTGAAGGAGTTCTTC
>TRBJ2-7|TRBV4-1|-|15|TRBD2
CASSQNRDYSYEQYF
TGCGCCAGCAGCCAGAACCGGGACTACTCCTACGAGCAGTACTTC
>TRBJ2-1|TRBV2|-|15|-
CASSPVSSSYNEQFF
TGTGCCAGCAGTCCTGTATCCAGCTCCTACAATGAGCAGTTCTTC
>TRBJ2-7|TRBV7-2|-|13|-
CASSFEVSYEQYF
TGTGCCAGCAGCTTTGAGGTATCCTACGAGCAGTACTTC
>TRBJ1-3|TRBV4-3|once|16|-
CASSQEIYRAGNTIYF
TGCGCCAGCAGCCAAGAGATCTACAGGGCTGGAAACACCATATATTTT
>TRBJ2-2|TRBV2|-|13|TRBD1
CASSAQGVGELFF
TGTGCCAGCAGTGCCCAGGGGGTCGGGGAGCTGTTTTTT
>TRBJ2-5|TRBV5-4|-|13|-
CASSLEELETQYF
TGTGCCAGCAGCTTGGAGGAGTTGGAGACCCAGTACTTC
>TRBJ2-3|TRBV29-1|-|14|-
CSVERGLSTDTQYF
TGCAGCGTTGAGAGGGGACTGAGCACAGATACGCAGTATTTT
>TRBJ2-1|TRBV29-1|-|14|TRBD1
CSARDRGTYNEQFF
TGCAGCGCCCGAGACAGGGGAACCTACAATGAGCAGTTCTTC
>TRBJ2-3|TRBV11-1|-|16|-
CASSAPIAESWDTQYF
TGTGCCAGCAGCGCGCCTATAGCGGAATCCTGGGATACGCAGTATTTT
>TRBJ1-2|TRBV18|-|14|TRBD1
CASSHTGTGDGYTF
TGTGCCAGCTCCCACACCGGGACAGGGGATGGCTACACCTTC
>TRBJ2-1|TRBV19|-|17|TRBD2
CASQRAGGQSSYNEQFF
TGTGCCAGTCAAAGGGCGGGAGGCCAGAGCTCCTACAATGAGCAGTTCTTC
>TRBJ2-7|TRBV6-5|-|14|TRBD2
CASSRTSGNHEQYF
TGTGCCAGCAGCCGGACTAGCGGGAACCACGAGCAGTACTTC
>TRBJ2-7|TRBV19|-|16|-
CASSRGPGRDSYEQYF
TGTGCCAGTAGTAGGGGGCCGGGACGGGACTCCTACGAGCAGTACTTC